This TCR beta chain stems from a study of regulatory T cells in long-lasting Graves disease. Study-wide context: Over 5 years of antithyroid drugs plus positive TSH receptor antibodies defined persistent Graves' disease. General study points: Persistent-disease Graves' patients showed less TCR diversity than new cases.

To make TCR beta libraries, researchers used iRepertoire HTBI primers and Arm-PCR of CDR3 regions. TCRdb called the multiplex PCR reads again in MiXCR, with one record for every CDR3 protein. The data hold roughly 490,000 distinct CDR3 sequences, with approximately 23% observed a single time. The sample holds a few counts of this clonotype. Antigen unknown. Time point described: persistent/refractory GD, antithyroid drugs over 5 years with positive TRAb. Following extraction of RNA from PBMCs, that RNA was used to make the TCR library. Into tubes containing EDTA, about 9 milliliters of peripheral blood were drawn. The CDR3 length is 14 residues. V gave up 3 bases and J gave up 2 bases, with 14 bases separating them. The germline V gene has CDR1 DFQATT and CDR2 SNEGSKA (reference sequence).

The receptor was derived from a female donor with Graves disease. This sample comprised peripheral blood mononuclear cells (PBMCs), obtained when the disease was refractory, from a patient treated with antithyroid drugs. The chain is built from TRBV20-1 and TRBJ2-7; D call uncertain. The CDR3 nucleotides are TGCAGTGCTAGCAGGTCAAGAGTTACCTACGAGCAGTACTTC. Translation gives CSASRSRVTYEQYF.